This T cell receptor beta chain stems from a study of type 1 and type 2 diabetes patients. Study-level findings and limits: Type 1 diabetes repertoires were significantly less diverse than type 2 diabetes ones. Age and gender were not matched between study groups.

All diabetic donors were classified as either type 1 or type 2 diabetes. Approximately 9.1 milliliters of peripheral blood were collected from each participant. Germline-derived CDR1 and CDR2 are SNHLY and FYNNEI. V was trimmed by 6 bases and J by 4 bases, leaving 7 bases between them. The CDR3 totals 11 residues. The table lists this clonotype with many counts. Its antigen remains unknown. The PCR template was genomic DNA. A primer set of 30 forward and 13 reverse primers amplified the CDR3. Via MiXCR, TCRdb re-called the multiplex PCR reads, giving one row per CDR3 protein. Among under 300,000 distinct CDR3 sequences listed, over 45% were seen once.

The chain employs TRBV2 and TRBJ2-7, with D unresolved. This clonotype was sampled from a man aged 18 to 30 with type 2 diabetes. The material sequenced was peripheral blood mononuclear cells (PBMCs). The DNA of the CDR3 is TGTGCCAGCAGAATCACTTACGAGCAGTACTTC. Its protein product is CASRITYEQYF. The full variable domain, completed using reference TRBV2 and TRBJ2-7, is EPEVTQTPSHQVTQMGQEVILRCVPISNHLYFYWYRQILGQKVEFLVSFYNNEISEKSEIFDDQFSVERPDGSNFTLKIRSTKLEDSAMYFCASRITYEQYFGPGTRLTVT.